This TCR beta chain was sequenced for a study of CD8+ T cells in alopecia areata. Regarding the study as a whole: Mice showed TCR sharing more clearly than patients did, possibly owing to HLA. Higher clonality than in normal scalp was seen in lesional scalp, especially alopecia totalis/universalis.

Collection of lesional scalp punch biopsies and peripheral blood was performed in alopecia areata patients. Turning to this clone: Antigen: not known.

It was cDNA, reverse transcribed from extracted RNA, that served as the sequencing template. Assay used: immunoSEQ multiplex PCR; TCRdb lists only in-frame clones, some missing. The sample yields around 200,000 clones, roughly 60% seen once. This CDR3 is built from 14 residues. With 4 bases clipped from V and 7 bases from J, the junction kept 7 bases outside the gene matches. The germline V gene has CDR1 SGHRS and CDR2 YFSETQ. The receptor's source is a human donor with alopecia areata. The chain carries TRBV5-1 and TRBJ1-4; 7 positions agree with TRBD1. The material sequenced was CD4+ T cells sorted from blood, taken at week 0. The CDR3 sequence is CASSPRDSLEKLFF. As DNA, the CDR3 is TGCGCCAGCAGCCCCCGGGACAGTCTTGAAAAACTGTTTTTT.